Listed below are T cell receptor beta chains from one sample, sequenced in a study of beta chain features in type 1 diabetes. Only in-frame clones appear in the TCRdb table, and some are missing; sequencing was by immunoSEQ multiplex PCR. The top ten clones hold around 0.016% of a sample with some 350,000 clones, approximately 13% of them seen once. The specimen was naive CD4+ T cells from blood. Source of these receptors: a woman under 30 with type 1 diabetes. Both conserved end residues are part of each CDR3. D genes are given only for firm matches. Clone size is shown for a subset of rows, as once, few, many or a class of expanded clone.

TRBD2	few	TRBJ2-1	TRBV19	CATNSGTYNEQFF	TGTGCCACCAACAGCGGGACCTACAATGAGCAGTTCTTC
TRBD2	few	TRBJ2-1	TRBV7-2	CASSGHWTSNEQFF	TGTGCCAGCAGCGGACATTGGACTAGCAATGAGCAGTTCTTC
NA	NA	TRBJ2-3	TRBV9	CASSVGRGGTGTDTQYF	TGTGCCAGCAGCGTAGGTCGGGGCGGGACGGGCACAGATACGCAGTATTTT
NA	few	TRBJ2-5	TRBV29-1	CSVGKKLARETQYF	TGCAGCGTTGGGAAAAAGCTAGCACGGGAGACCCAGTACTTC
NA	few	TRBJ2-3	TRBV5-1	CASSLVVETDTQYF	TGCGCCAGCAGCTTAGTCGTTGAGACAGATACGCAGTATTTT
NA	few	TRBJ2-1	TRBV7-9	CASSRGEYNEQFF	TGTGCCAGCAGCAGAGGAGAATACAATGAGCAGTTCTTC
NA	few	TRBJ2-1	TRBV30	CAWSVNSYNEQFF	TGTGCCTGGAGTGTGAATAGCTACAATGAGCAGTTCTTC
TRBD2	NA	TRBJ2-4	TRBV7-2	CASSLVGIAGGGAKNIQYF	TGTGCCAGCAGCTTAGTGGGTATAGCGGGAGGGGGAGCCAAAAACATTCAGTACTTC
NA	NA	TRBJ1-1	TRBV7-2	CASSPGGPTNEAFF	TGTGCCAGCAGCCCCGGGGGGCCGACAAATGAAGCTTTCTTT
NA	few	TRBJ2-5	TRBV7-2	CASSRAGADWETQYF	TGTGCCAGCTCTCGGGCGGGGGCGGACTGGGAGACCCAGTACTTC
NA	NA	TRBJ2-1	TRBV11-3	CASSSPWDLPYNEQFF	TGTGCCAGCAGCTCACCCTGGGACTTACCCTACAATGAGCAGTTCTTC
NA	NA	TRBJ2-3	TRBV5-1	CASSLSLTDKSTDTQYF	TGCGCCAGCAGCTTGTCCCTAACGGACAAAAGCACAGATACGCAGTATTTT
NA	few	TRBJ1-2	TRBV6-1	CASSDLTDYGYTF	TGTGCCAGCAGTGACCTTACAGACTATGGCTACACCTTC
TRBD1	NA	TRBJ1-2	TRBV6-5	CASSPGTGGYGYTF	TGTGCCAGCAGCCCCGGGACAGGGGGCTATGGCTACACCTTC
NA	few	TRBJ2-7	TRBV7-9	CASSYQGGEQYF	TGTGCCAGCAGTTACCAGGGAGGCGAGCAGTACTTC
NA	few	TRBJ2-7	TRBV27	CASSSSSYEQYF	TGTGCCAGCAGTTCTAGCTCCTACGAGCAGTACTTC
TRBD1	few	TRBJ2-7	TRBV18	CASSPPTGQGHEQYF	TGTGCCAGCTCACCGCCGACGGGACAGGGCCACGAGCAGTACTTC
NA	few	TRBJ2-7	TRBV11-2	CASSLSLATYEQYF	TGTGCCAGCAGCTTATCACTAGCAACCTACGAGCAGTACTTC
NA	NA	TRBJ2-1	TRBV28	CASSSPRGQFF	TGTGCCAGCAGCTCACCCCGGGGGCAGTTCTTC
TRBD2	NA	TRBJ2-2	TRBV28	CASSLAGARTGELFF	TGTGCCAGCAGTCTAGCGGGAGCTCGGACCGGGGAGCTGTTTTTT
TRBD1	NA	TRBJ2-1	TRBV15	CATSRVGGLSYNEQFF	TGTGCCACCAGCAGAGTAGGGGGCCTCTCCTACAATGAGCAGTTCTTC
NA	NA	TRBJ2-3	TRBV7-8	CASSLAGGRTDTQYF	TGTGCCAGCAGCTTAGCGGGGGGGCGCACAGATACGCAGTATTTT
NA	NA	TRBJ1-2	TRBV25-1	CASSEFGDGYTF	TGTGCCAGCAGTGAATTCGGGGATGGCTACACCTTC
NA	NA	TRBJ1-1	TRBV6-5	CASSDDSGGTEAFF	TGTGCCAGCAGTGACGACAGCGGGGGCACTGAAGCTTTCTTT
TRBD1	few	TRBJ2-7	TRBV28	CASSSRGYEQYF	TGTGCCAGCAGTTCCAGGGGGTACGAGCAGTACTTC
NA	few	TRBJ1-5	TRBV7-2	CASSFTGNSNQPQHF	TGTGCCAGCAGCTTCACAGGTAATAGCAATCAGCCCCAGCATTTT
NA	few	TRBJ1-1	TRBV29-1	CSAKITGNTEAFF	TGCAGCGCAAAGATTACAGGGAACACTGAAGCTTTCTTT
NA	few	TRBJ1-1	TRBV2	CASMGGRGNTEAFF	TGTGCCAGCATGGGCGGACGGGGGAACACTGAAGCTTTCTTT
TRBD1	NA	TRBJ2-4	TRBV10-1	CASSEGQGARDIQYF	TGCGCCAGCAGTGAGGGACAGGGGGCGCGGGACATTCAGTACTTC
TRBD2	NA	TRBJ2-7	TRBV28	CASTSGRFYEQYF	TGTGCCAGTACGAGCGGGAGGTTCTACGAGCAGTACTTC
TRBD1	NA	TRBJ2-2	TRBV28	CASNREGAGGELFF	TGTGCCAGCAACCGAGAGGGGGCTGGCGGGGAGCTGTTTTTT
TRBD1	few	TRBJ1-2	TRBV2	CATSPTGDPDYGYTF	TGTGCCACCTCACCCACAGGGGATCCGGACTATGGCTACACCTTC
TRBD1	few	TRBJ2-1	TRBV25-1	CASSEWGQGKYNEQFF	TGTGCCAGCAGTGAATGGGGACAGGGGAAATACAATGAGCAGTTCTTC
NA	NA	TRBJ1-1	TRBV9	CASSASQGSEAFF	TGTGCCAGCAGCGCGTCCCAGGGGTCTGAAGCTTTCTTT
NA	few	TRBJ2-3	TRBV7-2	CASSLRESTDTQYF	TGTGCCAGCAGCTTACGGGAGAGCACAGATACGCAGTATTTT
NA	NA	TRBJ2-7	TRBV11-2	CASSSQGRNRVRGYEQYF	TGTGCCAGCAGCTCCCAAGGCCGAAACAGGGTTCGGGGATACGAGCAGTACTTC
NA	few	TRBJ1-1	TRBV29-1	CSGAGMNTEAFF	TGCAGCGGGGCCGGGATGAACACTGAAGCTTTCTTT
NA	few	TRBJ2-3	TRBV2	CASKGTFTDTQYF	TGTGCCAGCAAGGGGACTTTCACAGATACGCAGTATTTT
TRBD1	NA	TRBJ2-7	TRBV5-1	CASSLPPGQVSSYEQYF	TGCGCCAGCAGCTTACCCCCCGGACAGGTGAGCTCCTACGAGCAGTACTTC
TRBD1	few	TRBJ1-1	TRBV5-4	CASSLPPGQWSEAFF	TGTGCCAGCAGCTTACCGCCGGGACAGTGGTCAGAAGCTTTCTTT
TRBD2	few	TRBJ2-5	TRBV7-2	CASSLRSSSGMETQYF	TGTGCCAGCAGCTTAAGGTCGAGTAGCGGGATGGAGACCCAGTACTTC
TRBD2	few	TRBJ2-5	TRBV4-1	CASSQMGLAGETQYF	TGCGCCAGCAGCCAGATGGGACTAGCGGGAGAGACCCAGTACTTC
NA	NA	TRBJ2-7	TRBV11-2	CASSPRQSSYEQYF	TGTGCCAGCAGCCCCAGACAGAGCTCCTACGAGCAGTACTTC
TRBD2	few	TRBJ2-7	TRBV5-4	CASSLGGTSGAYEQYF	TGTGCCAGCAGCTTGGGGGGGACTAGCGGAGCCTACGAGCAGTACTTC
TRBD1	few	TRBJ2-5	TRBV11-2	CASSSRQGGFETQYF	TGTGCCAGCAGCTCGAGACAGGGGGGTTTTGAGACCCAGTACTTC
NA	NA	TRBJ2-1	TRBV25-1	CARTITRGPYNEQFF	TGTGCCAGGACTATCACTCGCGGACCATACAATGAGCAGTTCTTC
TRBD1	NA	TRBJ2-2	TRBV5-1	CASSDRTGGTGELFF	TGCGCCAGCAGCGATCGGACAGGGGGGACCGGGGAGCTGTTTTTT
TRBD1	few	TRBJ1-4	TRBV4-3	CASSQESAGQGSEKLFF	TGCGCCAGCAGCCAAGAGTCAGCGGGACAGGGTAGTGAAAAACTGTTTTTT
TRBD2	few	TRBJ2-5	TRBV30	CAWSPGLAGNQETQYF	TGTGCCTGGAGTCCGGGACTAGCTGGAAACCAAGAGACCCAGTACTTC
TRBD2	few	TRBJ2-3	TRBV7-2	CASSSSHQGLAGMSDTQYF	TGTGCCAGCAGCTCAAGTCACCAGGGACTAGCGGGAATGTCAGATACGCAGTATTTT
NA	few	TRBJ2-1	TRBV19	CASSGGGALLRAQFF	TGTGCCAGTAGTGGAGGCGGGGCTCTCCTACGTGCGCAGTTCTTC
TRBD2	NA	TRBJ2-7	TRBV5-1	CASSLLSGSSYEQYF	TGCGCCAGCAGCTTGCTGAGCGGGAGCTCCTACGAGCAGTACTTC
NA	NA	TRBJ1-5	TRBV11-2	CASSSSGHNQPQHF	TGTGCCAGCAGCTCGTCAGGGCATAATCAGCCCCAGCATTTT
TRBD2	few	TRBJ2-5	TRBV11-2	CASSRAIGRTSGSGETQYF	TGTGCCAGCAGCCGTGCGATTGGCCGGACTAGCGGGAGTGGGGAGACCCAGTACTTC